This T cell receptor (beta chain) was captured by sequencing in a study of cytomegalovirus exposure and HLA in healthy donors. Findings and caveats of the study: Published work reported that the classifier diagnosed cytomegalovirus status with high specificity and sensitivity. The study labeled approximately 150 TCR beta chains cytomegalovirus-associated. Within the 130 or so validation repertoires, first-cohort TCR clusters tended to co-occur, according to a later analysis.

This CDR3 is built from 13 residues. From germline, CDR1 is WSHSY and CDR2 SAAADI. Trimming took off 3 bases at V and 5 bases at J, with 8 bases between the two ends. Worth noting for this clone: Its antigen is undetermined.

Method: immunoSEQ multiplex PCR; TCRdb's copy keeps in-frame clones and lacks some. This sample yields 150,000 to 200,000 clones, of which approximately 90% are seen a single time; 1.4% belongs to the top ten. Donors came from a validation cohort of some 130 subjects, distinct from the first 666-subject cohort. This clonotype was obtained from a woman aged 25 to 39 in good health and CMV-seronegative. The chain joins TRBV10-2 to TRBJ1-5; D is possibly TRBD1 (5 bases). Sequenced sample: PBMCs. Written as DNA, the CDR3 is TGCGCCAGCAGTGATCCGGGGGATCAGCCCCAGCATTTT. It translates to CASSDPGDQPQHF.